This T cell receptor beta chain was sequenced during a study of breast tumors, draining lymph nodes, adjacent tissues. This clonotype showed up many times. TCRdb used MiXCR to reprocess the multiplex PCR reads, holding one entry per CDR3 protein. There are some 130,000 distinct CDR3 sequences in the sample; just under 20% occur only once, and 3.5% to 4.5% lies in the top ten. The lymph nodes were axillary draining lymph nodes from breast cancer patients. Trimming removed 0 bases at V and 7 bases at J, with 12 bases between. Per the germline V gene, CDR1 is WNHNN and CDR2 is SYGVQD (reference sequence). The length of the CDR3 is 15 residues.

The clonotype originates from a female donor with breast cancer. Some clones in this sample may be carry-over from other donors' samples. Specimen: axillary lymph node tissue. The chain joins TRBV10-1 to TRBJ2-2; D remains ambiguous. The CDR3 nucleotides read TGCGCCAGCAGTGAGTCAGGGTCCCACAGCGGGGAGCTGTTTTTT. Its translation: CASSESGSHSGELFF.